A single sample gave rise to the 12 T cell receptor beta chains below, sequenced in a study of OX40 agonist ivuxolimab in advanced cancers. Sequencing was performed with immunoSEQ multiplex PCR; in TCRdb, only in-frame clones are kept and a portion is missing. The sample includes 30,000 to 40,000 clones, approximately 80% of them seen just once. The sequencing used CD4+ or CD8+ T cells sorted from blood, collected in a trial of the OX40 agonist ivuxolimab. Receptors were obtained from an adult with an advanced solid tumor such as melanoma, head and neck, liver or kidney cancer.

CDR3 sequence (DNA): TGTGCCTGGTTGTCCTACAATGAGCAGTTCTTC. Translated, it gives CAWLSYNEQFF. The chain recombines TRBV30 with TRBJ2-1; D is undetermined. The V end lost 5 bases, the J end lost 1 base, and 3 bases lay between the germline ends. CDR1 GTSNPN and CDR2 SVGIG come from the germline V gene (reference sequence). The CDR3 contains 11 residues.

J is TRBJ1-1 and V is TRBV5-5; D gene ambiguous. The length of the CDR3 is 13 residues. Germline values: CDR1 SGHKS, CDR2 YYEKEE (reference sequence). V lost 2 bases and J lost 4, with 9 bases in between. The DNA for the CDR3 is TGTGCCAGCAGCTTAGGACCTAGCACTGAAGCTTTCTTT. The encoded protein is CASSLGPSTEAFF.

The V gene is TRBV10-3, the J gene TRBJ2-2; the D gene is possibly TRBD1 (6 bases). Germline CDR1 and CDR2: ENHRY and SYGVKD. This CDR3 is 14 amino acids long. V dropped 7 bases and J dropped 4 bases, with 13 bases sitting between them. CDR3 protein: CAITGQLSTGELFF. The CDR3 DNA reads as TGTGCCATCACCGGACAGTTATCCACCGGGGAGCTGTTTTTT.

This chain joins TRBV28 and TRBJ1-5, with a tentative D call TRBD1 (6 bases). Germline CDR1 MDHEN, CDR2 SYDVKM. The germline V and J ends were trimmed by 6 bases and 9 bases, with 15 bases remaining between them. The CDR3 extends over 13 amino acids. The CDR3 loop is CASRTGTSRPQHF. As DNA, the CDR3 is TGTGCCAGCAGGACCGGGACAAGTCGGCCCCAGCATTTT.

This chain links TRBV7-9 with TRBJ1-2, with 11 bases lining up with TRBD1. The CDR3 has 19 residues. CDR1 SEHNR and CDR2 FQNEAQ come from the germline V gene (reference sequence). The V gene end was trimmed by 3 bases and the J gene end by 0 bases; junction bases not matched to a gene: 12. The CDR3 loop reads CASSFTPGQGAPANYGYTF. The CDR3 DNA reads TGTGCCAGCAGCTTCACCCCCGGACAGGGGGCCCCAGCTAACTATGGCTACACCTTC.

V and J are TRBV29-1 and TRBJ2-3; D possibly corresponds to TRBD2 (5 bases). Trimming removed 4 bases at V and 4 bases at J, with 12 bases between. The CDR3 has 13 residues. Germline loops: CDR1 SQVTM, CDR2 ANQGSEA. CDR3: CSVAAAMADTQYF. In DNA form, the CDR3 reads TGCAGCGTTGCAGCGGCTATGGCAGATACGCAGTATTTT.

The chain employs TRBV5-1 and TRBJ2-4; D remains ambiguous. V dropped 3 bases and J dropped 3 bases, with 13 bases sitting between them. The germline gives CDR1 SGHRS, CDR2 YFSETQ. The CDR3 spans 15 residues. The CDR3 sequence: CASSSPPLGKNIQYF. CDR3 nucleotide sequence: TGCGCCAGCAGCTCGCCCCCTCTTGGCAAAAACATTCAGTACTTC.

The CDR3 DNA reads TGTGCCAGCGGCGGGACCCGGGAGAATCAGCCCCAGCATTTT. This gives the protein CASGGTRENQPQHF. The chain links TRBV2 to TRBJ1-5, with D maybe TRBD1 (5 bases). From germline, CDR1 is SNHLY and CDR2 FYNNEI. This CDR3 is 14 amino acids long. Deletions cut 8 bases from V and 4 bases from J, with 15 bases between.

V usage is TRBV2 and J usage is TRBJ1-5; D ambiguous. V lost 6 bases to trimming and J lost 8 bases, with 17 bases between them. This CDR3 is 14 amino acids long. Germline CDR1 reads SNHLY; CDR2 reads FYNNEI. The CDR3 protein is CASSAYGRLEPQHF. For the CDR3, the DNA is TGTGCCAGCAGCGCTTACGGAAGGTTAGAGCCCCAGCATTTT.

Written as DNA, the CDR3 is TGTGCCATCAGTGAGGGCAGGGGGACCAATCAGCCCCAGCATTTT. Its protein product is CAISEGRGTNQPQHF. V and J are TRBV10-3 and TRBJ1-5, with TRBD1 matching 7 bases. J gave up 3 bases and V 2 bases, and 4 bases lay outside the gene matches. The CDR3 extends over 15 amino acids. Germline V lookup: CDR1 ENHRY, CDR2 SYGVKD.

The chain's CDR3 is CASSLQHQGVNLRGQPQHF. CDR3 coding DNA: TGCGCCAGCAGCTTGCAGCACCAGGGGGTTAATTTGCGGGGTCAGCCCCAGCATTTT. This sequence joins TRBV5-1 and TRBJ1-5, with 7 bases identical to TRBD1. Germline CDR1 reads SGHRS; CDR2 reads YFSETQ. There are 19 residues in the CDR3. Trimming took 1 base from V and 6 from J; bases not matched to a gene: 19.

This clone turned up a few times. V and J are TRBV6-4 and TRBJ1-5, with a weak D call TRBD1 (5 bases). This CDR3 spans 13 amino acids. The germline V gene has CDR1 MRHNA and CDR2 SNTAGT. Trimming stripped 7 bases from V and 1 base from J, with 8 bases between. The CDR3, as DNA: TGTGCCAGCATCCGGGACAGCAATCAGCCCCAGCATTTT. Translated, it gives CASIRDSNQPQHF.